These 25 T cell receptor beta chains were sequenced from one sample in a study of blood T cell repertoires in COVID-19. Assay used: immunoSEQ multiplex PCR; TCRdb lists only in-frame clones, some missing. The sample comprises nearly 50,000 clones, roughly 84% of which are singletons, and around 6.4% rests with the top ten. The specimen was peripheral blood. The source is a woman in her sixties or seventies with acute or convalescent COVID-19.

This chain joins TRBV2 and TRBJ1-3; 7 nucleotides match TRBD1. With 4 bases clipped from V and 4 bases from J, the junction kept 1 base outside the gene matches. The CDR3 contains 13 residues. Per germline, CDR1 SNHLY and CDR2 FYNNEI. As DNA, the CDR3 is TGTGCCAGCAGTGGACAGGGAGGAAACACCATATATTTT. Its translation is CASSGQGGNTIYF.

The V call is TRBV29-1, the J call TRBJ1-1; 7 bases line up with TRBD1. The CDR3 has 17 residues. V shed 3 bases and J 4 bases; nucleotides not matched to a gene: 17. Germline CDR1 and CDR2: SQVTM and ANQGSEA. The CDR3 region has the DNA TGCAGCGTTGAGGCCCCCCCTTTTAGGGGGCTGAGCACTGAAGCTTTCTTT. This sequence encodes CSVEAPPFRGLSTEAFF.

The rearrangement joins TRBV7-9 to TRBJ2-2, with 8 bases lining up with TRBD1. There are 15 residues in the CDR3. Germline trimming cut 1 base from V and 6 bases from J; bases unmatched to any gene: 4. CDR1 is SEHNR, CDR2 FQNEAQ, per germline (reference sequence). CDR3 DNA sequence: TGTGCCAGCAGCTTAGATGGACAGGGAGCCGGGGAGCTGTTTTTT. Translation gives CASSLDGQGAGELFF.

The CDR3 is CASSLVTGAGNTIYF. The CDR3 DNA is TGTGCCAGCAGCTTAGTGACAGGCGCTGGAAACACCATATATTTT. The chain uses TRBV7-9 and TRBJ1-3; D is perhaps TRBD1 (6 bases). The CDR3 has 15 residues. V lost 1 base and J lost 2, with 9 bases in between. The germline gives CDR1 SEHNR, CDR2 FQNEAQ (reference sequence).

The count of this clone is one. V usage is TRBV28 and J usage is TRBJ1-5, with 9 bases that match TRBD1. This CDR3 has 15 residues. Germline V gene sequence: CDR1 MDHEN, CDR2 SYDVKM. With V trimmed by 6 bases and J by 4 bases, 7 bases remained unmatched. The CDR3 coding sequence is TGTGCCAGCAGGAACCCAGGACAGGGGAATCAGCCCCAGCATTTT. As protein: CASRNPGQGNQPQHF.

The chain links TRBV5-1 to TRBJ2-2; TRBD1 aligns across 8 bases. In germline, CDR1 is SGHRS, CDR2 YFSETQ. V was clipped by 7 bases and J by 4 bases; unmatched bases: 12. The CDR3 consists of 16 residues. CDR3: CASQNLDRDPTGELFF. Written as DNA, the CDR3 is TGCGCCAGCCAGAACTTGGACAGGGATCCCACCGGGGAGCTGTTTTTT.

V and J are TRBV10-1 and TRBJ2-3, with TRBD2 as a possible D gene (6 bases). The CDR3 loop spans 12 amino acids. The V end lost 10 bases, the J end lost 8 bases, and 16 bases lay between the germline ends. CDR1 WNHNN and CDR2 SYGVQD come from the germline V gene (reference sequence). CDR3 bases: TGCGCCATCCAGAAGCTAGCGCGTACGCAGTATTTT. It specifies CAIQKLARTQYF.

This chain's CDR3 is CAITSGFSDTQYF. The CDR3 nucleotides are TGTGCCATAACTAGCGGGTTCTCAGATACGCAGTATTTT. The chain is built from TRBV10-3 and TRBJ2-3, with 9 positions matching TRBD2. The CDR3 is made up of 13 amino acids. CDR1 and CDR2 from the germline V gene are ENHRY and SYGVKD. V trimming: 9 bases; J trimming: 4 bases; junction bases outside the gene matches: 5.

The chain combines TRBV7-3 with TRBJ2-1; 10 nucleotides line up with TRBD2. The germline gives CDR1 SGHTA, CDR2 FQGTGA. CDR3 length: 15 residues. The junction had 3 bases not matched to a gene; V was cut back by 3 bases and J by 4 bases. CDR3: CASSFSGGRYNEQFF. The CDR3 bases are TGTGCCAGCAGCTTTAGCGGGGGGAGGTACAATGAGCAGTTCTTC.

This chain connects TRBV3-1 (or the pseudogene TRBV3-2) to TRBJ2-7; the D gene is possibly TRBD1 (6 bases). The V end lost 5 bases, the J end lost 1 base, and 12 bases lay between the germline ends. The CDR3 runs to 14 residues. Germline CDR1 is LGHDT and CDR2 is YNNKEL (reference sequence). The CDR3 loop reads CASSSRTESYEQYF. The CDR3 coding sequence is TGTGCCAGCAGCTCCCGGACAGAGTCCTACGAGCAGTACTTC.

The V gene is TRBV7-6, the J gene TRBJ2-5, with 8 bases fitting TRBD2. Germline CDR1 reads SGHVS; CDR2 reads FNYEAQ. The length of the CDR3 is 16 residues. The ends lost 1 base at V and 5 bases at J; junction bases unmatched: 9. The CDR3 DNA reads as TGTGCCAGCAGCTTAGTCGTAGCGGGGTACGAGGAGACCCAGTACTTC. Its protein is CASSLVVAGYEETQYF.

The chain employs TRBV5-6 and TRBJ2-3; the D is unclear. The germline V gene has CDR1 SGHDT and CDR2 YYEEEE. This CDR3 region has 14 residues. Trimming shortened V by 5 bases and J by 0 bases, and 10 bases separated the two germline ends. CDR3 sequence: CASRRGPSTDTQYF. The CDR3 bases are TGTGCCAGCAGACGAGGTCCTAGCACAGATACGCAGTATTTT.

The genes are TRBV5-4 and TRBJ2-2; 7 bases are shared with TRBD2. Germline lookup yields CDR1 SGHNT and CDR2 YYREEE (reference sequence). This CDR3 is built from 15 residues. The trim removed 2 bases at V and 0 bases at J, leaving 1 base unmatched. The DNA for the CDR3 is TGTGCCAGCAGCTTAGCGGGGACGAACACCGGGGAGCTGTTTTTT. Its translation is CASSLAGTNTGELFF.

The chain recombines TRBV5-4 with TRBJ1-1; D call uncertain. Germline V lookup: CDR1 SGHNT, CDR2 YYREEE (reference sequence). There are 14 residues in the CDR3. The germline V and J ends were trimmed by 3 bases and 0 bases, with 9 bases remaining between them. CDR3 region: CASSSRRMNTEAFF. The CDR3 region has the DNA TGTGCCAGCAGCTCTAGACGCATGAACACTGAAGCTTTCTTT.

This chain joins TRBV2 and TRBJ1-2, with TRBD1 matching 7 bases. Trimming removed 0 bases from V and 8 bases from J; junction bases left unmatched: 9. This CDR3 region has 15 residues. CDR1 and CDR2 (germline): SNHLY, FYNNEI. The CDR3 spells CASSEALPDRNGYTF. CDR3 coding DNA: TGTGCCAGCAGTGAAGCGCTTCCGGACAGGAACGGCTACACCTTC.

This chain uses TRBV10-3 with TRBJ2-3; perhaps TRBD1 as D (6 bases). V was trimmed by 4 bases and J by 5 bases, leaving 13 bases between them. Germline V gene sequence: CDR1 ENHRY, CDR2 SYGVKD. The CDR3 contains 14 residues. CDR3 sequence reads: CAISGGQVEDTQYF. CDR3 in DNA: TGTGCCATCAGTGGGGGGCAGGTTGAAGATACGCAGTATTTT.

The V call is TRBV29-1, the J call TRBJ1-1, with 9 nucleotides matching TRBD1. The CDR3 is 12 amino acids. J lost 6 bases, V lost 7 bases, and 6 bases had no gene match. The V gene's germline CDR1 is SQVTM and CDR2 ANQGSEA. Here the CDR3 DNA reads TGCAGCGGTAACAGGGGGCGATCTGAAGCTTTCTTT. Amino acid sequence: CSGNRGRSEAFF.

The sample holds a few counts of this clone. This sequence joins TRBV12-3 or TRBV12-4 and TRBJ2-5; D unclear. The CDR3 extends over 13 amino acids. The V end lost 4 bases, the J end lost 1 base, and 7 bases lay between the germline ends. The CDR3 sequence: CASSSVLQETQYF. In DNA, the CDR3 is TGTGCCAGCAGTTCGGTCCTCCAAGAGACCCAGTACTTC.

This chain connects TRBV2 to TRBJ2-1, with a possible D match to TRBD2 (5 bases). V was trimmed by 6 bases and J by 0 bases, leaving 15 bases between them. The CDR3 covers 16 residues. Per the germline V gene, CDR1 is SNHLY and CDR2 is FYNNEI. This CDR3 reads CASRSSVGSSYNEQFF. CDR3 nucleotides: TGTGCCAGCAGAAGTAGCGTGGGGAGCTCCTACAATGAGCAGTTCTTC.

V usage is TRBV5-4 and J usage is TRBJ2-7, with D unclear. CDR1 is SGHNT and CDR2 is YYREEE in the germline V gene (reference sequence). This CDR3 is 12 amino acids long. The V and J ends lost 4 bases and 4 bases respectively, with 9 bases between them. CDR3 nucleotide sequence: TGTGCCAGCAGCGAGAGAAATTACGAGCAGTACTTC. This translates into CASSERNYEQYF.

This clone was found a few times. This chain connects TRBV6-6 to TRBJ1-4, with TRBD1 identical over 9 bases. The J segment lost 7 bases and the V segment lost 6 bases, leaving 6 bases of the junction unmatched. Germline-derived CDR1 and CDR2 are MNHNY and SVGAGI (reference sequence). The CDR3 has 14 amino acids. The chain's CDR3 is CASRGQGRGEKLFF. In nucleotides, the CDR3 is TGTGCCAGCAGAGGACAGGGGCGGGGTGAAAAACTGTTTTTT.

The V call is TRBV18, the J call TRBJ2-2; D might be TRBD2 (5 bases). CDR1 and CDR2 (germline): KGHSH, LQKENI. This CDR3 has 14 residues. The V end was cut by 1 base, the J end by 2 bases, with 5 bases between. CDR3 sequence: CASSPRLNTGELFF. Here the CDR3 DNA reads TGTGCCAGCTCACCACGACTAAACACCGGGGAGCTGTTTTTT.

V is TRBV29-1 and J is TRBJ2-1; no reliable D call. Trimming shortened V by 6 bases and J by 4 bases, and 7 bases separated the two germline ends. CDR3 length: 11 residues. Germline V gene lookup returns CDR1 SQVTM and CDR2 ANQGSEA. CDR3 sequence (DNA): TGCAGCGTCTCAACTTACAATGAGCAGTTCTTC. Translated, it gives CSVSTYNEQFF.

Of note for this clone: Other DNA sequences in the sample encode the same CDR3. This chain joins TRBV5-5 and TRBJ1-2; no firm D call. Per germline, CDR1 SGHKS and CDR2 YYEKEE (reference sequence). Trimming shortened V by 0 bases and J by 4 bases, and 7 bases separated the two germline ends. CDR3 length: 13 residues. CDR3 coding DNA: TGTGCCAGCAGCTTGGACAGCACCTATGGCTACACCTTC. Translated, it gives CASSLDSTYGYTF.

This chain joins TRBV3-1 (or the pseudogene TRBV3-2) and TRBJ2-2, with D unclear. V was pared by 1 base and J by 5 bases, with 5 bases between. CDR1 and CDR2 (germline): LGHDT, YNNKEL (reference sequence). The CDR3 consists of 13 residues. Here the CDR3 reads CASSQGATGELFF. CDR3 nucleotides: TGTGCCAGCAGCCAAGGTGCGACCGGGGAGCTGTTTTTT.